Sequencing of this TCR beta chain was carried out in a study of cytotoxic CD8 clonotypes in ibrutinib-treated CLL. Study context: The subjects consisted of eleven to twelve relapsed/refractory and about 14 treatment-naive individuals, with around 17 IGHV unmutated.

V was shortened by 2 bases and J by 8 bases, with 20 bases between the two germline ends. Germline V gene data show CDR1 as SGHNT and CDR2 as YYREEE (reference sequence). The length of the CDR3 is 16 residues. Libraries were prepared by immunoSEQ multiplex PCR; TCRdb keeps only in-frame clonotypes and omits some of them. This sample has approximately 22,000 clones, with around 70% found just once. The rearrangement uses TRBV5-4 and TRBJ2-1, with TRBD2 as a possible D gene (6 bases). Sequenced here: PBMCs, sampled before ibrutinib treatment. This clonotype was obtained from a human donor with chronic lymphocytic leukemia. DNA for the CDR3: TGTGCCAGCAGCTTAATAGGTCAGGGAGGCAGCGATGAGCAGTTCTTC. Its translation: CASSLIGQGGSDEQFF.